The clone carrying this TCR beta chain was seen many times. This specimen belongs to a study of early T cells in non-severe SARS-CoV-2 infection. Individual cDNA molecules received unique molecular identifiers during library preparation. TCRdb analysed the 5' RACE reads with MiXCR anew, one entry per CDR3 protein. Among fewer than 60,000 distinct CDR3 sequences, about 4.6% were seen once, and the ten largest hold 5% to 6.5%. The CDR3 consists of 18 residues. Germline CDR1 and CDR2: LGHNT and FRNRAP. Trimming took 1 base from V and 1 from J, leaving 19 bases between them. The V and J genes are TRBV12-5 and TRBJ1-1; D may be TRBD1 (6 bases). The origin of this receptor is an adult who was a healthcare worker with PCR-confirmed SARS-CoV-2 infection or an uninfected control (not recorded which). The specimen sequenced was whole blood. CDR3: CASGLAPKQGGANTEAFF. CDR3 in DNA: TGTGCTAGTGGTTTGGCGCCTAAACAGGGAGGGGCGAACACTGAAGCTTTCTTT. Full variable domain (remainder filled in from reference TRBV12-5 and TRBJ1-1): DARVTQTPRHKVTEMGQEVTMRCQPILGHNTVFWYRQTMMQGLELLAYFRNRAPLDDSGMPKDRFSAEMPDATLATLKIQPSEPRDSAVYFCASGLAPKQGGANTEAFFGQGTRLTVV.